The following is a TCR beta chain sequence with its context. The repertoire was sequenced with immunoSEQ multiplex PCR; TCRdb's copy has only in-frame clones and lacks some. The sample records tens of thousands of clones, roughly 93% being singletons. The sample originates from a study of T cell changes during pregnancy in multiple sclerosis. This sequence originates from a female donor with multiple sclerosis, enrolled in a pregnancy study. This specimen consisted of peripheral blood, obtained in the third trimester of pregnancy.

This CDR3 is CASSLNPVPGEQYF. In DNA form, the CDR3 reads TGTGCCAGCAGCTTGAATCCTGTCCCGGGGGAGCAGTACTTC. The chain combines TRBV5-4 with TRBJ2-7, with D perhaps matching TRBD2 (5 bases). Germline V gene data show CDR1 as SGHNT and CDR2 as YYREEE (reference sequence). The CDR3 loop spans 14 amino acids. The ends were cut back, 1 base at V and 7 bases at J, with 15 bases in the middle.